One sample yielded the 18 T cell receptor beta chains listed below, sequenced in a study of T cells in tuberculosis. Thawed, overnight-rested PBMC were stained with GMM-loaded CD1B tetramer, viability dye and anti-CD3, then sorted. The CD1B tetramers carried C32 glucose monomycolate purified from Rhodococcus equi. Sequenced by immunoSEQ multiplex PCR; TCRdb stores in-frame clones only, minus some. Of about 59,000 clones in the sample, about four fifths are singletons; the top ten hold 9.5% to 15%. Input material: CD1b-GMM tetramer-negative cells sorted from PBMCs. The receptors derive from an adult woman with latent tuberculosis.

The chain employs TRBV7-9 and TRBJ1-2; 10 positions agree with TRBD1. This CDR3 is 15 amino acids long. The germline gives CDR1 SEHNR, CDR2 FQNEAQ (reference sequence). V was clipped by 3 bases and J by 5 bases; unmatched bases: 6. Here the CDR3 reads CASSFDRTGGYGYTF. CDR3 in DNA: TGTGCCAGCAGCTTCGACCGGACAGGGGGTTATGGCTACACCTTC.

The chain carries TRBV7-2 and TRBJ2-5; TRBD1 agrees at 9 bases. The tail of the sequence fits TRBJ2-7 better, so the J call may be wrong. Germline assignment: CDR1 SGHTA and CDR2 FQGNSA. The CDR3 sequence is 15 residues long. The CDR3, as DNA: TGTGCCAGCAGCTTATTGGGACAGGGTGCCTTCGAGCAGTACTTC. It translates to CASSLLGQGAFEQYF.

V gene TRBV6-6 combines with J gene TRBJ2-5; D may be TRBD2 (5 bases). CDR1 is MNHNY and CDR2 is SVGAGI in the germline V gene (reference sequence). Trimming stripped 6 bases from V and 4 bases from J, with 15 bases between. The CDR3 has 14 amino acids. In nucleotides, the CDR3 is TGTGCCAGCAGGCCCCCAGGTGGGAGAGAGACCCAGTACTTC. Translating gives CASRPPGGRETQYF.

This chain connects TRBV7-2 to TRBJ1-1, with no clear D. CDR3 length: 13 amino acids. V was trimmed by 7 bases and J by 1 base, leaving 10 bases between them. Germline CDR1 reads SGHTA; CDR2 reads FQGNSA. The CDR3 loop reads CASNIAGNTEAFF. The DNA of the CDR3 is TGTGCCAGCAACATTGCAGGGAACACTGAAGCTTTCTTT.

This rearrangement joins TRBV13 to TRBJ2-5, with 8 positions matching TRBD2. With 0 bases clipped from V and 5 bases from J, the junction kept 17 bases outside the gene matches. The CDR3 is 19 residues long. Germline CDR1 and CDR2: PRHDT and FYEKMQ (reference sequence). CDR3 DNA sequence: TGTGCCAGCAGCTTAGGGACTCCCGGGAGCGGGAGTCCTGGGGAGACCCAGTACTTC. It codes for CASSLGTPGSGSPGETQYF.

The chain combines TRBV27 with TRBJ1-2; 10 positions match TRBD1. The CDR3 has 15 amino acids. Germline loops: CDR1 MNHEY, CDR2 SMNVEV (reference sequence). Unmatched junction bases numbered 13, after V lost 8 bases and J lost 7 bases. The CDR3 protein is CASARWGDRGRGYTF. For the CDR3, the DNA is TGTGCCAGCGCGAGGTGGGGGGACAGGGGTCGTGGCTACACCTTC.

The chain combines TRBV5-1 with TRBJ1-1; D may be TRBD1 (6 bases). CDR3 length: 14 amino acids. Germline lookup yields CDR1 SGHRS and CDR2 YFSETQ. V was clipped by 4 bases and J by 7 bases, with 17 bases between them. CDR3 loop: CASSRGGAIFEAFF. The DNA of the CDR3 is TGCGCCAGCAGCCGAGGGGGGGCAATTTTTGAAGCTTTCTTT.

The chain employs TRBV5-1 and TRBJ1-3; D gene ambiguous. V lost 0 bases and J lost 0, with 4 bases in between. CDR3 length: 14 amino acids. Germline V lookup: CDR1 SGHRS, CDR2 YFSETQ. For the CDR3, the DNA is TGCGCCAGCAGCTTGGACTTCTCTGGAAACACCATATATTTT. Its protein product is CASSLDFSGNTIYF.

This clone was seen a handful of times. The J gene is TRBJ2-3, the V gene TRBV9, with 10 bases aligning to TRBD2. Germline loops: CDR1 SGDLS, CDR2 YYNGEE. V shed 3 bases and J 2 bases; nucleotides not matched to a gene: 6. There are 16 residues in the CDR3. The CDR3 bases are TGTGCCAGCAGCGCCGGACTAGCGGCCTACACAGATACGCAGTATTTT. Residues: CASSAGLAAYTDTQYF.

The chain has TRBV6-5 and TRBJ1-2; 10 positions match TRBD1. CDR3 length equals 15 residues. V shed 4 bases and J 4 bases; nucleotides not matched to a gene: 6. CDR1 MNHEY and CDR2 SVGAGI come from the germline V gene. The CDR3 bases are TGTGCCAGCAGTTCCGGGGGACAGGGGAGCTATGGCTACACCTTC. Translated: CASSSGGQGSYGYTF.

V gene TRBV30 combines with J gene TRBJ2-1; 7 positions agree with TRBD2. The CDR3 is 12 amino acids. V was clipped by 2 bases and J by 10 bases; unmatched bases: 5. CDR1 GTSNPN and CDR2 SVGIG come from the germline V gene (reference sequence). The CDR3 here is CAWSSAGSEQFF. The DNA of the CDR3 is TGTGCCTGGAGTTCAGCGGGGAGCGAGCAGTTCTTC.

V gene TRBV6-5 combines with J gene TRBJ1-2; D is possibly TRBD1 (5 bases). The germline V and J ends were trimmed by 6 bases and 4 bases, with 15 bases remaining between them. Germline V gene lookup returns CDR1 MNHEY and CDR2 SVGAGI. This CDR3 is 14 amino acids long. The CDR3 DNA follows: TGTGCCAGCAGCACTAGACGGAGGGGCTATGGCTACACCTTC. Encoded protein: CASSTRRRGYGYTF.

The J gene is TRBJ1-5, the V gene TRBV4-1; the match to TRBD1 covers 8 bases. The CDR3 is 16 residues long. V lost 1 base, J lost 0 bases, and 2 bases stayed unmatched. Germline loops: CDR1 MGHRA, CDR2 YSYEKL. CDR3 region: CASSQGDRGSNQPQHF. The CDR3 region has the DNA TGCGCCAGCAGCCAAGGTGACAGGGGTAGCAATCAGCCCCAGCATTTT.

This clone was found once. The rearrangement joins TRBV6-5 to TRBJ1-4; D perhaps matches TRBD1 (5 bases). V was cut by 8 bases and J by 7 bases, with 14 bases left in between. CDR1 is MNHEY and CDR2 is SVGAGI in the germline V gene. This CDR3 comprises 13 residues. This CDR3 is CASGWGDVEKLFF. The CDR3 DNA sequence: TGTGCCAGCGGATGGGGGGATGTTGAAAAACTGTTTTTT.

The V gene is TRBV11-3, the J gene TRBJ2-7; 9 nucleotides match TRBD1. V dropped 5 bases and J dropped 0; count of bases not matched to a gene: 8. This CDR3 is built from 16 residues. The germline CDR1 and CDR2 sequences are SGHNT and YENEEA. CDR3 sequence: CASSAPGQGPSYEQYF. The CDR3 DNA follows: TGTGCCAGCAGCGCGCCGGGACAGGGACCCTCCTACGAGCAGTACTTC.

This chain joins TRBV9 and TRBJ2-3; TRBD1 is a possible D gene (5 bases). Trimming left V 0 bases short and J 4 bases short, with 9 bases between. CDR1 is SGDLS and CDR2 is YYNGEE in the germline V gene. The CDR3 has 14 amino acids. The chain's CDR3 is CASSVARGADTQYF. CDR3 bases: TGTGCCAGCAGCGTAGCAAGGGGCGCAGATACGCAGTATTTT.

The V gene is TRBV2, the J gene TRBJ2-3; TRBD1 might be the D (6 bases). CDR1 and CDR2 (germline): SNHLY, FYNNEI. The length of the CDR3 is 14 residues. V was cut by 1 base and J by 4 bases, with 9 bases left in between. The CDR3 DNA is TGTGCCAGCAGTGAAGGCAGGGGCCCAGATACGCAGTATTTT. Its protein is CASSEGRGPDTQYF.

CDR3 amino acids: CASSRKRGAEETQYF. The CDR3 DNA follows: TGCGCCAGCAGTCGTAAGCGGGGGGCGGAAGAGACCCAGTACTTC. The genes are TRBV23-1 and TRBJ2-5; 9 positions agree with TRBD2. TRBV23-1 is an open reading frame, and its role is uncertain. V lost 4 bases and J lost 3; bases outside the gene matches: 6. The CDR3 spans 15 residues.